This TCR beta chain was found in a study of T-cell memory formation after mild COVID-19. Study-wide context: Each donor largely had its own TCR clusters. Notes on the study in general: There was no confirmation that second-wave clones peaking on day 37 were SARS-CoV-2 specific. Contracting clones, day 15 to 85, had balanced CD4/CD8, and later expanders favored CD4+.

V was trimmed by 3 bases and J by 8 bases, leaving 20 bases between them. The germline V gene encodes CDR1 DFQATT and CDR2 SNEGSKA (reference sequence). The CDR3 extends over 15 amino acids. Libraries for TCRalpha and TCRbeta carried sample barcodes and unique molecular identifiers via 5'RACE. Each CDR3 protein gets one entry after TCRdb re-called the 5' RACE reads with MiXCR. The sample carries around 200,000 distinct CDR3 sequences, over 20% recorded once. On this clonotype itself: The antigen is undetermined.

The source of this sequence is an adult woman who had mild COVID-19 (a few samples of this study predate the infection). Cell type and time point are not known. Sample: PBMCs or a T cell subset sorted from them (not recorded which). The chain employs TRBV20-1 and TRBJ2-1; D assignment may be TRBD1 or TRBD2 (5 bases each). CDR3 sequence: CSARSLVGALDEQFF. CDR3 bases: TGCAGTGCTAGGAGCCTGGTCGGGGCCTTAGATGAGCAGTTCTTC.